This paragraph covers one T cell receptor beta chain sequence. Its target is not known. Other nucleotide sequences in the sample specify the same CDR3. The sample belongs to a study of beta chain features in type 1 diabetes. The study, taken as a whole, reports: Patients' naive, central memory and regulatory TCRB repertoires appeared more alike than those of healthy donors. Researchers report that Type 1 diabetes patients had moderately but significantly shorter TCRB CDR3s across all four CD4+ subsets. A definitive answer on HLA type influencing TCRB rearrangement was not reached here. Type 1 diabetes patients had VDJ junctions that carried fewer insertions and more deletions.

Isolated RNA was reverse transcribed in full, so expressed TCRB transcripts were sequenced. Measured with immunoSEQ multiplex PCR; TCRdb has only the in-frame clones, and not every one. The repertoire has 600,000 or so clones, around 12% of them found once; the top ten carry around 0.12%. Purities in excess of 98% were seen in all sorted populations. With 2 bases removed from V and 1 base from J, the gap between germline ends came to 5 bases. CDR1 is SGHRS, CDR2 YFSETQ, per germline. This CDR3 region has 13 residues. The chain is built from TRBV5-1 and TRBJ2-3; D ambiguous. The clonotype was recovered from a man younger than 40 with type 1 diabetes. The material sequenced was naive CD4+ T cells from blood. CDR3 nucleotides: TGCGCCAGCAGCTTTTCGGGCACAGATACGCAGTATTTT. It translates to CASSFSGTDTQYF.